Below are 27 T cell receptor beta chains sequenced from a single sample in a study of T cell repertoires in cytomegalovirus infection (dated by TCRdb to the late 2010s). These TCRs are of unknown antigen specificity. The listed sequencing device is Illumina HiSeq 1500. TCRdb reran the public reads through fastp at Q25 and MiXCR, keeping productive beta chains. A single entry per CDR3 protein holds the most common genes and DNA from its merged rows. This sample has hundreds of thousands of distinct CDR3 sequences in its table, and approximately 42% of those were observed once. Around 45% of the sample belongs to the ten largest clones. What the treatment or condition label conveys for this sample: in vitro stimulation with specific CMV peptide epitopes to enrich CMV-specific T cells. Sequenced here: cultured PBMCs, sampled from culture after CMV antigen stimulation. The receptors derive from a human donor in good health (CMV status not recorded). Some clones in this sample may be carry-over from other donors' samples.

This chain uses TRBV20-1 with TRBJ2-6, with a possible D match to TRBD2 (5 bases). V was pared by 4 bases and J by 0 bases, with 16 bases between. Per germline, CDR1 DFQATT and CDR2 SNEGSKA (reference sequence). The CDR3 sequence is 17 residues long. The CDR3 region has the DNA TGCAGTGCTAATGTCGGGGAAAGGGTCTCTGGGGCCAACGTCCTGACTTTC. It translates to CSANVGERVSGANVLTF.

The CDR3 nucleotides read TGTGCCAGCAGCCCGAATCCTCAGACGTACCAAGAGACCCAGTACTTC. Translating it yields CASSPNPQTYQETQYF. This chain connects TRBV3-1 to TRBJ2-5; D call uncertain. The CDR3 totals 16 residues. V lost 4 bases, J lost 0 bases, and 15 bases lay in between. Looked up from germline, CDR1 is LGHDT and CDR2 is YNNKEL (reference sequence).

This clonotype was seen more than once but under ten times. This chain links TRBV6-2 or TRBV6-3 with TRBJ2-2, with a possible D match to TRBD1 (5 bases). This CDR3 comprises 15 residues. The germline gives CDR1 MNHEY, CDR2 SVGEGT. The V end lost 5 bases, the J end lost 3 bases, and 13 bases lay between the germline ends. CDR3 protein: CASSILPGYTGELFF. The CDR3 DNA reads as TGTGCCAGCAGTATACTCCCAGGGTACACCGGGGAGCTGTTTTTT.

This clonotype has just one count. The chain couples TRBV6-1 to TRBJ2-5; D call uncertain. Trimming shortened V by 7 bases and J by 1 base, and 10 bases separated the two germline ends. Germline CDR1 and CDR2: MNHNS and SASEGT. The CDR3 has 13 amino acids. Here the CDR3 reads CASKNTIQETQYF. The CDR3 nucleotides are TGTGCCAGCAAGAACACCATCCAAGAGACCCAGTACTTC.

This clonotype occurred once. The chain combines TRBV7-2 with TRBJ2-1, with TRBD2 as a possible D gene (6 bases). Germline V gene lookup returns CDR1 SGHTA and CDR2 FQGNSA. Trimming took off 7 bases at V and 7 bases at J, with 20 bases between the two ends. CDR3 size: 15 residues. CDR3 loop: CASTYSGSKGNEQFF. As DNA, the CDR3 is TGTGCCAGCACATATAGCGGTTCCAAAGGGAATGAGCAGTTCTTC. Drawing the rest from reference TRBV7-2 and TRBJ2-1, the complete variable domain is GAGVSQSPSNKVTEKGKDVELRCDPISGHTALYWYRQSLGQGLEFLIYFQGNSAPDKSGLPSDRFSAERTGGSVSTLTIQRTQQEDSAVYLCASTYSGSKGNEQFFGPGTRLTVL.

The CDR3 region has the DNA TGTGCCAGCAGCTTTGGAGCTCGGGGATCACCCCTCCACTTT. Encoded protein: CASSFGARGSPLHF. The rearrangement links TRBV12-3 or TRBV12-4 to TRBJ1-6; D call uncertain. The CDR3 totals 14 residues. V was pared by 6 bases and J by 10 bases, with 16 bases between.

The V gene is TRBV7-9, the J gene TRBJ2-5; D not resolved. Germline V gene data show CDR1 as SEHNR and CDR2 as FQNEAQ (reference sequence). CDR3 length equals 15 residues. V lost 7 bases and J lost 1, with 16 bases in between. The CDR3 loop is CASIPQTGPQETQYF. In DNA, the CDR3 is TGTGCCAGCATCCCACAGACGGGCCCCCAAGAGACCCAGTACTTC.

Only a few counts were recorded for this clonotype. The gene calls are TRBV7-9 and TRBJ2-7; TRBD2 matches at 7 bases. Germline V gene lookup returns CDR1 SEHNR and CDR2 FQNEAQ (reference sequence). The junction had 1 base not matched to a gene; V was cut back by 5 bases and J by 3 bases. This CDR3 region has 12 residues. This chain's CDR3 is CASSGDYYEQYF. The CDR3 coding sequence is TGTGCCAGCAGCGGGGACTACTACGAGCAGTACTTC.

This chain uses TRBV2 with TRBJ2-7; D unclear. The CDR3 length is 12 residues. Per the germline V gene, CDR1 is SNHLY and CDR2 is FYNNEI. Trimming took 4 bases from V and 6 from J, leaving 10 bases between them. In nucleotides, the CDR3 is TGTGCCAGCAGTGCCGTCTTTGGCGAGCAGTACTTC. Amino acids: CASSAVFGEQYF.

The chain links TRBV28 to TRBJ2-1; TRBD1 aligns across 7 bases. CDR1 and CDR2 (germline): MDHEN, SYDVKM. The ends lost 3 bases at V and 9 bases at J; junction bases unmatched: 2. This CDR3 is 12 amino acids long. CDR3 DNA: TGTGCCAGCAGTTTTTCAGGGGGTGAGCAGTTCTTC. Its translation: CASSFSGGEQFF.

This clonotype was found a few times. The chain recombines TRBV7-2 with TRBJ2-1, with TRBD2 identical over 10 bases. The CDR3 has 16 amino acids. Looked up from germline, CDR1 is SGHTA and CDR2 is FQGNSA. V gave up 1 base and J gave up 4 bases; unmatched junction bases: 4. CDR3 residues: CASSLVSGGGYNEQFF. The CDR3 DNA is TGTGCCAGCAGCTTAGTAAGCGGGGGGGGTTACAATGAGCAGTTCTTC.

The chain links TRBV5-4 to TRBJ2-2, with D possibly being TRBD1 (6 bases). CDR3 size: 16 residues. V dropped 4 bases and J dropped 3 bases, with 16 bases sitting between them. Germline-derived CDR1 and CDR2 are SGHNT and YYREEE (reference sequence). CDR3 sequence reads: CASSLPGPGDTGELFF. The CDR3, as DNA: TGTGCCAGCAGCCTACCAGGGCCAGGGGACACCGGGGAGCTGTTTTTT.

This clonotype has only a few counts. The chain is built from TRBV7-9 and TRBJ1-4; D uncertain. Trimming cost V 5 bases and J 10 bases, with 17 bases left between them. The CDR3 is 14 residues long. Per germline, CDR1 SEHNR and CDR2 FQNEAQ (reference sequence). The CDR3 coding sequence is TGTGCCAGCAGCGACCGTCCGGGCGGTGGAAAACTGTTTTTT. It is translated as CASSDRPGGGKLFF.

The CDR3 spells CASSEDVFGEVNTEAFF. In DNA form, the CDR3 reads TGTGCCAGCAGTGAAGATGTGTTTGGAGAGGTGAACACTGAAGCTTTCTTT. V usage is TRBV25-1 and J usage is TRBJ1-1; D call uncertain. CDR1 MGHDK and CDR2 SYGVNS come from the germline V gene. Trimming removed 2 bases from V and 0 bases from J, with 16 bases in between. The CDR3 sequence is 17 residues long.

The chain has TRBV6-1 and TRBJ2-7; D might be TRBD2 (6 bases). The CDR3 length is 13 residues. V was clipped by 3 bases and J by 3 bases, with 9 bases between them. Germline lookup yields CDR1 MNHNS and CDR2 SASEGT. CDR3 sequence reads: CASSDVGGYEQYF. The DNA for the CDR3 is TGTGCCAGCAGTGATGTGGGAGGCTACGAGCAGTACTTC.

This clonotype was detected a few times. The chain combines TRBV27 with TRBJ1-5; weak D call: TRBD1 (5 bases). The germline V gene has CDR1 MNHEY and CDR2 SMNVEV (reference sequence). There are 13 residues in the CDR3. Trimming removed 4 bases at V and 5 bases at J, with 9 bases between. CDR3 in amino acids: CASSWGGDQPQHF. The CDR3 DNA follows: TGTGCCAGCAGTTGGGGGGGTGATCAGCCCCAGCATTTT.

V is TRBV20-1 and J is TRBJ1-1; tentatively, D is TRBD1 (6 bases). The CDR3 spans 15 residues. CDR1 and CDR2 from the germline V gene are DFQATT and SNEGSKA (reference sequence). Trimming stripped 0 bases from V and 1 base from J, with 12 bases between. The CDR3, as DNA: TGCAGTGCTAGAGATCCCCGGGGACAGAACACTGAAGCTTTCTTT. Residues: CSARDPRGQNTEAFF.

Only a few counts were recorded for this clonotype. V and J are TRBV7-2 and TRBJ2-7, with TRBD2 matching over 9 bases. This CDR3 is built from 16 residues. CDR1 SGHTA and CDR2 FQGNSA come from the germline V gene. J lost 2 bases, V lost 4 bases, and 9 bases had no gene match. The CDR3 spells CASSSAPSGGPYEQYF. The CDR3 region has the DNA TGTGCCAGCAGCTCGGCCCCGAGCGGGGGGCCCTACGAGCAGTACTTC. Complete variable domain (other parts from reference TRBV7-2 and TRBJ2-7): GAGVSQSPSNKVTEKGKDVELRCDPISGHTALYWYRQSLGQGLEFLIYFQGNSAPDKSGLPSDRFSAERTGGSVSTLTIQRTQQEDSAVYLCASSSAPSGGPYEQYFGPGTRLTVT.

The CDR3 DNA follows: TGTGCCAGCAGGAAGAGCGCCTGGCAGGAGACCCAGTACTTC. It codes for CASRKSAWQETQYF. The chain uses TRBV12-3 or TRBV12-4 and TRBJ2-5; D remains ambiguous. The CDR3 loop spans 14 amino acids. Between the trimmed V and J ends, which lost 6 bases and 5 bases, there was a span of 16 bases.

In nucleotides, the CDR3 is TGTGCCAGCAGTTACTCAGGGGGCTATGGCTACACCTTC. This encodes CASSYSGGYGYTF. The chain recombines TRBV27 with TRBJ1-2; 7 nucleotides align to TRBD1. The CDR3 is 13 residues long. The V gene's germline CDR1 is MNHEY and CDR2 SMNVEV (reference sequence). The V and J ends lost 4 bases and 4 bases, in that order; junction bases with no gene match: 3.

The chain carries TRBV7-2 and TRBJ2-2; D tentatively reads TRBD1 or TRBD2 (6 bases each). Trimming took off 7 bases at V and 7 bases at J, with 16 bases between the two ends. The CDR3 loop spans 14 amino acids. Germline lookup yields CDR1 SGHTA and CDR2 FQGNSA. CDR3 amino acids: CASTEWGAGGELFF. The CDR3 bases are TGTGCCAGCACCGAGTGGGGGGCGGGCGGGGAGCTGTTTTTT.

The V and J genes are TRBV6-2 or TRBV6-3 and TRBJ2-5; D may match TRBD1 or TRBD2 (8 bases each). Germline CDR1 MNHEY, CDR2 SVGEGT. This CDR3 is built from 18 residues. Deletions cut 4 bases from V and 1 base from J, with 22 bases between. The CDR3 coding sequence is TGTGCCAGCAGTTCGGGACAGGCTGGCGGGAGGACCCAAGAGACCCAGTACTTC. This gives the protein CASSSGQAGGRTQETQYF.

The V call is TRBV4-1, the J call TRBJ2-1, with a weak D call TRBD2 (6 bases). The germline V and J ends were trimmed by 0 bases and 6 bases, with 27 bases remaining between them. The CDR3 has 20 residues. From germline, CDR1 is MGHRA and CDR2 YSYEKL. The CDR3: CASSQDSTLLAEGVSNEQFF. For the CDR3, the DNA is TGCGCCAGCAGCCAAGACTCGACACTGTTAGCGGAAGGGGTCTCCAATGAGCAGTTCTTC.

This clonotype was seen a few times. The genes are TRBV11-2 and TRBJ2-7; maybe TRBD2 (7 bases). The CDR3 is 14 amino acids. CDR1 is SGHAT, CDR2 FQNNGV, per germline. Trimming took off 4 bases at V and 2 bases at J, with 12 bases between the two ends. DNA of the CDR3: TGTGCCAGCAGCTCGGGGGGCGGACCCTACGAGCAGTACTTC. This gives the protein CASSSGGGPYEQYF. The full variable domain, completed using reference TRBV11-2 and TRBJ2-7, is EAGVAQSPRYKIIEKRQSVAFWCNPISGHATLYWYQQILGQGPKLLIQFQNNGVVDDSQLPKDRFSAERLKGVDSTLKIQPAKLEDSAVYLCASSSGGGPYEQYFGPGTRLTVT.

The chain couples TRBV20-1 to TRBJ1-1, with a weak D call TRBD1 (6 bases). The CDR3 loop spans 15 amino acids. Trimming left V 6 bases short and J 0 bases short, with 17 bases between. Germline assignment: CDR1 DFQATT and CDR2 SNEGSKA (reference sequence). CDR3 loop: CSAAPPTGMNTEAFF. CDR3 coding DNA: TGCAGTGCCGCGCCCCCGACAGGAATGAACACTGAAGCTTTCTTT.

This chain joins TRBV7-8 and TRBJ1-5; D gene ambiguous. The length of the CDR3 is 13 residues. With 1 base removed from V and 5 bases from J, the gap between germline ends came to 6 bases. Germline values: CDR1 SGHVS, CDR2 FQNEAQ. CDR3 sequence: CASSLGPYQPQHF. The CDR3 DNA reads as TGTGCCAGCAGCTTAGGGCCGTATCAGCCCCAGCATTTT.

This clonotype was counted ten times or more. V gene TRBV12-3 or TRBV12-4 combines with J gene TRBJ2-3; D is possibly TRBD1 or TRBD2 (5 bases each). Trimming left V 5 bases short and J 0 bases short, with 9 bases between. The CDR3 has 14 residues. The CDR3 is CASSPGTSTDTQYF. The CDR3 nucleotides are TGTGCCAGCAGTCCCGGGACCAGCACAGATACGCAGTATTTT.